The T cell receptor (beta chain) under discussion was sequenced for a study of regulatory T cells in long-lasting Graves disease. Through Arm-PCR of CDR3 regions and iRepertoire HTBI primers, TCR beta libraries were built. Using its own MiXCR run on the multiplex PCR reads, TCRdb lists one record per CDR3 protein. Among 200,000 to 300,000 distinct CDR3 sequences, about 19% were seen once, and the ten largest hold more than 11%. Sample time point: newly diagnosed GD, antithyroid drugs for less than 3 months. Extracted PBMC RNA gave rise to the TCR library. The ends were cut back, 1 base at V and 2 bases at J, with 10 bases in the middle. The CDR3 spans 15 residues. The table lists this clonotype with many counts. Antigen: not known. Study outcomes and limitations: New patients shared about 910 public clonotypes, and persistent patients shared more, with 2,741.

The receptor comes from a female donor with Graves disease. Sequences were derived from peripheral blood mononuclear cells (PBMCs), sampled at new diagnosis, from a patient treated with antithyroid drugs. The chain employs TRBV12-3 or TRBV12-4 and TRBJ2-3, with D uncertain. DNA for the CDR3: TGTGCCAGCAGTTTAGACCCAACCTCCACAGATACGCAGTATTTT. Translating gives CASSLDPTSTDTQYF.